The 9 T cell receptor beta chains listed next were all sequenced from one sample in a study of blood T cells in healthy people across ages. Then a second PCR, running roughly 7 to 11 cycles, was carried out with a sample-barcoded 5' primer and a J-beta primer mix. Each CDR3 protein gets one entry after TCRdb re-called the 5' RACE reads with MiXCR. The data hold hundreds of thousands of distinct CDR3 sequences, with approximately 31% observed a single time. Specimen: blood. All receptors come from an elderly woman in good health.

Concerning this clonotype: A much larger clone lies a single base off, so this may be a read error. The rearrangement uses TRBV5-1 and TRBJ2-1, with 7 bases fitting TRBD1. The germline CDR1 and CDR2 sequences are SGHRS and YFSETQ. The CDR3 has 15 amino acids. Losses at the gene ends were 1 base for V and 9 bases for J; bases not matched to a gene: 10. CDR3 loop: CASSLRGPNLLEQFF. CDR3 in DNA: TGCGCCAGCAGCTTGAGGGGGCCTAACCTCCTTGAGCAGTTCTTC.

CDR3 sequence (DNA): TGTGCCAGCAGCCAGTTGACAGGGAACACTGAAGCTTTCTTT. This gives the protein CASSQLTGNTEAFF. J is TRBJ1-1 and V is TRBV3-1, with D tentatively TRBD1 (6 bases). CDR3 length: 14 amino acids. V was shortened by 3 bases and J by 1 base, with 9 bases between the two germline ends. CDR1 is LGHDT and CDR2 is YNNKEL in the germline V gene (reference sequence).

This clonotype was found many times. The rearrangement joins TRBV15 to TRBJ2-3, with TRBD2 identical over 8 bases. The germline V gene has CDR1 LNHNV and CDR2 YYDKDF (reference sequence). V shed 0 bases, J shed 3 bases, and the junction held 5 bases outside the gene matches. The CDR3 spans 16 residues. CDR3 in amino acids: CATSRDFSGGTDTQYF. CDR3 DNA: TGTGCCACCAGCAGAGATTTCAGCGGGGGTACAGATACGCAGTATTTT.

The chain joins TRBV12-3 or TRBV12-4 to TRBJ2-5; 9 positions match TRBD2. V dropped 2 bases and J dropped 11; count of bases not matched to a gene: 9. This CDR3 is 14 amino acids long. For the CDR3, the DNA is TGTGCCAGCAGTTTAAGGCGGGGGGGAGGGGAGCAGTACTTC. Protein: CASSLRRGGGEQYF.

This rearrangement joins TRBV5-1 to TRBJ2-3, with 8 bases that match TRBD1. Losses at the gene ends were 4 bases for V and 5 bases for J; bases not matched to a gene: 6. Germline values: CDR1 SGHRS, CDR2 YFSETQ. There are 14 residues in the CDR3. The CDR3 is CASSRGQGKDTQYF. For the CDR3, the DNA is TGCGCCAGCAGCCGAGGACAGGGCAAAGATACGCAGTATTTT.

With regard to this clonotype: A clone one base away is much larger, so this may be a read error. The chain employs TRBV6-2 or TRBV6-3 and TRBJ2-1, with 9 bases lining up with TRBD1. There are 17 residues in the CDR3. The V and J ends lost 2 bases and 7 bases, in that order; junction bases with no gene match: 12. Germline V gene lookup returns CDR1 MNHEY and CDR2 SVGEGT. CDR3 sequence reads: CASSYSFSGQGRNEQFF. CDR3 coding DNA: TGTGCCAGCAGTTACAGCTTCTCGGGACAGGGAAGGAATGAGCAGTTCTTC.

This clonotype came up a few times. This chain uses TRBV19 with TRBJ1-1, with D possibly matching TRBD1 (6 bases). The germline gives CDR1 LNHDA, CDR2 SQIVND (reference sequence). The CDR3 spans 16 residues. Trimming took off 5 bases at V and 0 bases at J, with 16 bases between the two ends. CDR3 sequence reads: CASSLLFGQMNTEAFF. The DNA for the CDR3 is TGTGCCAGTAGTCTCCTTTTCGGACAGATGAACACTGAAGCTTTCTTT.

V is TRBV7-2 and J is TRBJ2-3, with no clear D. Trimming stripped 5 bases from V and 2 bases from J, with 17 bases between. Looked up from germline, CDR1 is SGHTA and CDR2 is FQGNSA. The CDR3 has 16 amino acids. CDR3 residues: CASSLWFLSHTDTQYF. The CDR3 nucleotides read TGTGCCAGCAGCCTATGGTTTCTGTCCCACACAGATACGCAGTATTTT.

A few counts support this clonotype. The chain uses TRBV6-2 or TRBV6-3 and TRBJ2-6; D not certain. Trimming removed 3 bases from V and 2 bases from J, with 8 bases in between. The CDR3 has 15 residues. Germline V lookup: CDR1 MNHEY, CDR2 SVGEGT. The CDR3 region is CASSYRPPGANVLTF. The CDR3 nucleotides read TGTGCCAGCAGTTATCGTCCTCCTGGGGCCAACGTCCTGACTTTC.